This entry concerns a single T cell receptor beta chain. Its antigen is currently unknown. Patients included in sequencing had previously demonstrated CD8+CD57+ cell expansion by flow cytometry. Sampling of blood occurred while the patients had still received no therapy. The sample comes from a study of CD8+CD57+ T cells in acquired aplastic anemia. The wider study: Isolated CD4+ and CD8+ cells, once sorted, yielded DNA averaging roughly 3 ug. Regarding the study as a whole: Levels of CD8+ Simpson's diversity were not significantly distinct in patients versus controls. Patients and controls were found to share twenty-nine CD8+ CDR3 sequences.

Using genomic DNA as the template, TCR beta VDJ and CDR3 profiling was carried out. TCRdb analysed the reads with MiXCR anew, one entry per CDR3 protein. The table lists about 43,000 distinct CDR3 sequences, over 55% of them singletons. The sample comprised sorted CD4+, CD8+, or CD8+CD57+ T cells (not recorded which) from PBMCs. The origin of this receptor is a human donor with aplastic anemia.

The CDR3 DNA follows: TGCAGCACGAGGGGGCGTGATGAAAAACTGTTTTTT. Its protein is CSTRGRDEKLFF. This chain connects TRBV29-1 to TRBJ1-4; 7 bases are a match to TRBD1. Germline trimming cut 8 bases from V and 6 bases from J; bases unmatched to any gene: 6. The CDR3 extends over 12 amino acids. Germline CDR1 SQVTM, CDR2 ANQGSEA. Supplemented by reference TRBV29-1 and TRBJ1-4, the full variable domain reads SAVISQKPSRDICQRGTSLTIQCQVDSQVTMMFWYRQQPGQSLTLIATANQGSEATYESGFVIDKFPISRPNLTFSTLTVSNMSPEDSSIYLCSTRGRDEKLFFGSGTQLSVL.